The 25 T cell receptor beta chains reported below all come from one sample, sequenced in a study of blood T cell repertoires in COVID-19. Using immunoSEQ multiplex PCR, the repertoire was profiled, and TCRdb retains in-frame clones only, with some absent. The sample consists of about 330,000 clones, over 75% of them appearing once. The sequenced material came from PBMCs or T cells enriched from blood (not recorded which). The receptors derive from a man aged 25 to 40 who had recovered from COVID-19.

V and J are TRBV19 and TRBJ2-6; D remains unclear. Germline lookup yields CDR1 LNHDA and CDR2 SQIVND (reference sequence). There are 14 residues in the CDR3. The ends were cut back, 10 bases at V and 1 base at J, with 11 bases in the middle. CDR3 bases: TGTGCCACAAAAAGGCGGTCTGGGGCCAACGTCCTGACTTTC. Protein sequence: CATKRRSGANVLTF.

The V call is TRBV27, the J call TRBJ1-1; D perhaps matches TRBD1 (5 bases). Per germline, CDR1 MNHEY and CDR2 SMNVEV (reference sequence). There are 15 residues in the CDR3. Trimming cost V 3 bases and J 1 base, with 12 bases left between them. The CDR3 is CASSFGGAKNTEAFF. The CDR3 DNA follows: TGTGCCAGCAGTTTTGGCGGGGCCAAGAACACTGAAGCTTTCTTT.

Here the CDR3 DNA reads TGTGCCAGCAGCCGCGGGACAGTCGAGCAGTACTTC. It yields the protein CASSRGTVEQYF. The chain couples TRBV12-3 or TRBV12-4 to TRBJ2-7; TRBD1 is a possible D gene (7 bases). This CDR3 is 12 amino acids long. Trimming stripped 6 bases from V and 6 bases from J, with 12 bases between.

This chain joins TRBV19 and TRBJ2-5; 8 bases line up with TRBD1. The germline V gene encodes CDR1 LNHDA and CDR2 SQIVND (reference sequence). After removal of 2 bases from V and 5 bases from J, the junction contained 7 bases not matched to a gene. The CDR3 is made up of 15 amino acids. CDR3 sequence reads: CASSINPGGVETQYF. The CDR3 coding sequence is TGTGCCAGTAGTATAAATCCAGGGGGCGTGGAGACCCAGTACTTC.

This chain links TRBV13 with TRBJ1-1, with D possibly TRBD1 on 6 matching bases. Germline V gene sequence: CDR1 PRHDT, CDR2 FYEKMQ (reference sequence). This CDR3 contains 13 residues. The ends were cut back, 5 bases at V and 5 bases at J, with 12 bases in the middle. The CDR3 DNA follows: TGTGCCAGCAGCGCACAGGGTGGAACTGAAGCTTTCTTT. Protein product: CASSAQGGTEAFF.

The J gene is TRBJ1-5, the V gene TRBV27, with TRBD1 matching 7 bases. V shed 4 bases, J shed 4 bases, and the junction held 7 bases outside the gene matches. The germline CDR1 and CDR2 sequences are MNHEY and SMNVEV (reference sequence). The CDR3 extends over 15 amino acids. CDR3: CASSSRTGGNQPQHF. As DNA, the CDR3 is TGTGCCAGCAGTTCGAGGACAGGTGGGAATCAGCCCCAGCATTTT.

The V and J genes are TRBV10-3 and TRBJ2-1, with TRBD2 as a possible D gene (5 bases). Germline V gene data show CDR1 as ENHRY and CDR2 as SYGVKD. V was trimmed by 11 bases and J by 3 bases, leaving 8 bases between them. The CDR3 loop spans 11 amino acids. CDR3 region: CAGGGYNEQFF. As DNA, the CDR3 is TGTGCCGGTGGAGGCTACAATGAGCAGTTCTTC.

J is TRBJ1-3 and V is TRBV28; 8 nucleotides align to TRBD1. Germline V lookup: CDR1 MDHEN, CDR2 SYDVKM. With V trimmed by 6 bases and J by 8 bases, 6 bases remained unmatched. The CDR3 covers 13 residues. The CDR3 here is CASRLGQGYTIYF. The CDR3 coding sequence is TGTGCCAGCAGGCTAGGACAGGGTTACACCATATATTTT.

This clone was detected only a few times. The V and J genes are TRBV5-6 and TRBJ1-2; 10 bases line up with TRBD1. This CDR3 comprises 16 residues. The V gene end was trimmed by 5 bases and the J gene end by 3 bases; junction bases not matched to a gene: 10. The germline V gene has CDR1 SGHDT and CDR2 YYEEEE. The CDR3 spells CASRSPGQGQYYGYTF. The CDR3 region has the DNA TGTGCCAGCAGGTCTCCGGGACAGGGGCAGTACTATGGCTACACCTTC.

This rearrangement joins TRBV23-1 to TRBJ1-5, with D possibly TRBD1 on 5 matching bases. TRBV23-1 is known as an ORF, though its function is uncertain. The CDR3 covers 16 residues. V lost 8 bases to trimming and J lost 4 bases, with 21 bases between them. The CDR3 bases are TGCGCCAGCCCTGCTCCGGGTGGAGGGGAGAATCAGCCCCAGCATTTT. It specifies CASPAPGGGENQPQHF.

V is TRBV2 and J is TRBJ1-2, with a weak D call TRBD1 (6 bases). CDR1 is SNHLY, CDR2 FYNNEI, per germline. The length of the CDR3 is 12 residues. Between the trimmed V and J ends, which lost 6 bases and 8 bases, there was a span of 13 bases. CDR3 in DNA: TGTGCCAGCAGGGGCAGGGGCAGAGGCTACACCTTC. The encoded protein is CASRGRGRGYTF.

The chain links TRBV28 to TRBJ2-1, with a tentative D call TRBD1 (6 bases). This CDR3 contains 13 residues. In germline, CDR1 is MDHEN, CDR2 SYDVKM. V lost 6 bases to trimming and J lost 6 bases, with 12 bases between them. The CDR3 sequence: CASSSDRRNEQFF. DNA of the CDR3: TGTGCCAGCAGCTCCGACAGGCGCAATGAGCAGTTCTTC.

This clone was recorded once. The J gene is TRBJ1-1, the V gene TRBV7-3, with D unresolved. V lost 5 bases and J 2 bases, leaving 9 bases between the germline ends. Germline assignment: CDR1 SGHTA and CDR2 FQGTGA. This CDR3 is built from 13 residues. The CDR3 spells CASSPGFNTEAFF. The CDR3 DNA follows: TGTGCCAGCAGCCCAGGTTTTAACACTGAAGCTTTCTTT.

The chain recombines TRBV15 with TRBJ2-3, with a weak D call TRBD2 (6 bases). The length of the CDR3 is 17 residues. The V and J ends lost 0 bases and 2 bases respectively, with 15 bases between them. The germline gives CDR1 LNHNV, CDR2 YYDKDF (reference sequence). CDR3 in amino acids: CATSRDQRRGLTDTQYF. The CDR3, as DNA: TGTGCCACCAGCAGAGATCAGAGGCGGGGACTCACAGATACGCAGTATTTT. Looking up the rest from reference TRBV15 and TRBJ2-3 gives the full variable domain: DAMVIQNPRYQVTQFGKPVTLSCSQTLNHNVMYWYQQKSSQAPKLLFHYYDKDFNNEADTPDNFQSRRPNTSFCFLDIRSPGLGDTAMYLCATSRDQRRGLTDTQYFGPGTRLTVL.

CDR3: CASSQGAGGEKLFF. The CDR3 nucleotides are TGTGCCAGCAGCCAAGGCGCAGGGGGAGAAAAACTGTTTTTT. The V and J genes are TRBV14 and TRBJ1-4; 7 nucleotides align to TRBD1. There are 14 residues in the CDR3. Germline loops: CDR1 SGHDN, CDR2 FVKESK. V shed 1 base, J shed 8 bases, and the junction held 4 bases outside the gene matches.

The CDR3 DNA reads as TGTGCCAGCAGCCCCGGACAGGGTGGTTATAATTCACCCCTCCACTTT. Protein: CASSPGQGGYNSPLHF. The V and J genes are TRBV7-6 and TRBJ1-6; 8 bases agree with TRBD1. Germline CDR1 reads SGHVS; CDR2 reads FNYEAQ. CDR3 length equals 16 residues. Losses at the gene ends were 5 bases for V and 4 bases for J; bases not matched to a gene: 7.

The V call is TRBV7-2, the J call TRBJ1-3; D may be TRBD1 (6 bases). Trimming removed 4 bases from V and 0 bases from J, with 10 bases in between. Germline loops: CDR1 SGHTA, CDR2 FQGNSA. The CDR3 has 15 residues. Written as DNA, the CDR3 is TGTGCCAGCAGCTCCGACAGGATCTCTGGAAACACCATATATTTT. It specifies CASSSDRISGNTIYF.

The chain couples TRBV2 to TRBJ1-5; 8 nucleotides agree with TRBD1. The length of the CDR3 is 15 residues. Trimming took 7 bases from V and 7 from J; bases not matched to a gene: 12. Germline values: CDR1 SNHLY, CDR2 FYNNEI. CDR3 region: CASTGQGVKLQPQHF. For the CDR3, the DNA is TGTGCCAGCACTGGACAGGGCGTGAAGTTGCAGCCCCAGCATTTT.

This clone was observed a few times. J is TRBJ1-1 and V is TRBV6-6; 9 nucleotides agree with TRBD1. With 2 bases clipped from V and 4 bases from J, the junction kept 5 bases outside the gene matches. The length of the CDR3 is 15 residues. Looked up from germline, CDR1 is MNHNY and CDR2 is SVGAGI (reference sequence). The CDR3 region is CASSYNRGLGTEAFF. The CDR3 DNA reads as TGTGCCAGCAGTTACAACAGGGGGCTAGGCACTGAAGCTTTCTTT.

This chain joins TRBV9 and TRBJ2-1; possibly TRBD2 for D (5 bases). The CDR3 consists of 15 residues. The V end was cut by 5 bases, the J end by 0 bases, with 12 bases between. Germline CDR1 reads SGDLS; CDR2 reads YYNGEE. The CDR3 loop reads CASSVSASSYNEQFF. The CDR3 DNA reads TGTGCCAGCAGTGTTAGCGCGAGCTCCTACAATGAGCAGTTCTTC.

The chain links TRBV5-1 to TRBJ2-1, with TRBD2 identical over 15 bases. The CDR3 covers 17 residues. Germline V CDR1 and CDR2: SGHRS, YFSETQ. After removal of 3 bases from V and 7 bases from J, the junction contained 8 bases not matched to a gene. CDR3 coding DNA: TGCGCCAGCAGCTACTCCGGACTAGCGGGGGGGCGGAATGAGCAGTTCTTC. It yields the protein CASSYSGLAGGRNEQFF.

CDR3 in DNA: TGCGCCAGCAGCCAACCGTACAGGGTCGAGCAGCCCCAGCATTTT. As protein: CASSQPYRVEQPQHF. This sequence joins TRBV4-1 and TRBJ1-5, with D maybe TRBD1 (6 bases). The CDR3 has 15 residues. Per germline, CDR1 MGHRA and CDR2 YSYEKL. V lost 2 bases and J 7 bases, leaving 15 bases between the germline ends.

This clone has more than one count but fewer than ten. The V and J genes are TRBV5-1 and TRBJ1-1; a weak D match, TRBD1 (6 bases). Trimming shortened V by 1 base and J by 1 base, and 11 bases separated the two germline ends. Per germline, CDR1 SGHRS and CDR2 YFSETQ. There are 15 residues in the CDR3. The CDR3 DNA reads as TGCGCCAGCAGCTTGAGGGGGGGCAAGAACACTGAAGCTTTCTTT. This gives the protein CASSLRGGKNTEAFF.

The rearrangement joins TRBV6-5 to TRBJ2-2; 8 bases align to TRBD2. This CDR3 spans 14 amino acids. The germline V gene encodes CDR1 MNHEY and CDR2 SVGAGI. V lost 10 bases and J lost 0; bases outside the gene matches: 4. The CDR3 DNA reads TGTGCCACCCAGCGGGGGACGAACACCGGGGAGCTGTTTTTT. Translation gives CATQRGTNTGELFF.

The chain joins TRBV27 to TRBJ1-1, with D possibly TRBD1 on 6 matching bases. Looked up from germline, CDR1 is MNHEY and CDR2 is SMNVEV (reference sequence). The CDR3 consists of 14 residues. With 5 bases removed from V and 6 bases from J, the gap between germline ends came to 16 bases. Here the CDR3 reads CASSGDTRRSEAFF. The CDR3 nucleotides read TGTGCCAGCAGTGGGGACACCCGAAGGTCTGAAGCTTTCTTT.